What follows are 10 T cell receptor beta chains derived from one specimen sequenced in a study of T cell responses to AZD1222 COVID-19 vaccine. Sequencing was performed with immunoSEQ multiplex PCR; in TCRdb, only in-frame clones are kept and a portion is missing. The data hold some 200,000 clones, with about 87% observed a single time. Specimen: peripheral blood, collected on day 0 of AZD1222 vaccination. These receptors all stem from an adult in good health.

The gene calls are TRBV7-2 and TRBJ2-5, with 13 bases aligning to TRBD2. The length of the CDR3 is 17 residues. V gave up 1 base and J gave up 5 bases; unmatched junction bases: 7. The germline V gene has CDR1 SGHTA and CDR2 FQGNSA. The CDR3 bases are TGTGCCAGCAGCTTAGGGGGACTAGCGGGAACACTTGAGACCCAGTACTTC. Its translation: CASSLGGLAGTLETQYF.

CDR3 sequence reads: CASSLVGTEVSNQPQHF. CDR3 DNA: TGTGCCAGCAGCTTAGTCGGGACCGAGGTTAGCAATCAGCCCCAGCATTTT. The rearrangement joins TRBV7-9 to TRBJ1-5, with TRBD1 as a possible D gene (5 bases). V lost 1 base and J lost 0, with 13 bases in between. Germline CDR1 is SEHNR and CDR2 is FQNEAQ (reference sequence). The CDR3 contains 17 residues.

The rearrangement joins TRBV18 to TRBJ2-1; 10 positions agree with TRBD2. J was trimmed by 7 bases and V by 3 bases; bases with no gene match: 3. The germline gives CDR1 KGHSH, CDR2 LQKENI. The length of the CDR3 is 14 residues. The DNA of the CDR3 is TGTGCCAGCTCACCTGGACTAGCGGAGAATGAGCAGTTCTTC. Translation: CASSPGLAENEQFF.

The chain carries TRBV25-1 and TRBJ2-7, with D unclear. V lost 4 bases and J 2 bases, leaving 6 bases between the germline ends. This CDR3 spans 12 amino acids. From germline, CDR1 is MGHDK and CDR2 SYGVNS. CDR3 DNA sequence: TGTGCCAGCAGTGTAGGGCCCTACGAGCAGTACTTC. It translates to CASSVGPYEQYF.

The chain links TRBV20-1 to TRBJ1-4; maybe TRBD1 (5 bases). V was cut by 6 bases and J by 4 bases, with 6 bases left in between. The CDR3 is 11 residues long. From germline, CDR1 is DFQATT and CDR2 SNEGSKA (reference sequence). CDR3 nucleotides: TGCAGTGCGCAGGGTAATGAAAAACTGTTTTTT. It is translated as CSAQGNEKLFF.

The chain recombines TRBV6-1 with TRBJ1-3; unclear D gene. There are 15 residues in the CDR3. V gave up 2 bases and J gave up 2 bases, with 10 bases separating them. CDR1 and CDR2 (germline): MNHNS, SASEGT. CDR3 nucleotides: TGTGCCAGCAGTGAAATAAAACATGCTGGAAACACCATATATTTT. Its translation is CASSEIKHAGNTIYF.

This chain uses TRBV16 with TRBJ2-3; TRBD2 aligns across 11 bases. V trimming: 2 bases; J trimming: 4 bases; junction bases outside the gene matches: 5. The CDR3 length is 16 residues. Per germline, CDR1 KGHSY and CDR2 FQNENV. CDR3 loop: CASSQRTSGWADTQYF. As DNA, the CDR3 is TGTGCCAGCAGCCAACGGACTAGCGGGTGGGCAGATACGCAGTATTTT.

J is TRBJ2-1 and V is TRBV10-3; 9 nucleotides line up with TRBD2. The CDR3 totals 16 residues. J lost 0 bases, V lost 6 bases, and 6 bases had no gene match. Germline loops: CDR1 ENHRY, CDR2 SYGVKD. This CDR3 is CAISPTSGPSYNEQFF. The DNA for the CDR3 is TGTGCCATCAGCCCTACTAGCGGGCCCTCCTACAATGAGCAGTTCTTC.

The chain joins TRBV7-2 to TRBJ2-2; D remains unclear. The germline V gene encodes CDR1 SGHTA and CDR2 FQGNSA. This CDR3 region has 12 residues. V dropped 3 bases and J dropped 5 bases, with 4 bases sitting between them. The CDR3 is CASSFQTGELFF. The CDR3 DNA follows: TGTGCCAGCAGCTTTCAGACCGGGGAGCTGTTTTTT.

V usage is TRBV14 and J usage is TRBJ1-2; D is unclear. This CDR3 region has 12 residues. Germline V gives CDR1 SGHDN, CDR2 FVKESK. Trimming took off 6 bases at V and 4 bases at J, with 9 bases between the two ends. In nucleotides, the CDR3 is TGTGCCAGCAGTCGAAACAGCTATGGCTACACCTTC. Residues: CASSRNSYGYTF. The full variable domain, in which reference TRBV14 and TRBJ1-2 provide the parts outside the CDR3, is EAGVTQFPSHSVIEKGQTVTLRCDPISGHDNLYWYRRVMGKEIKFLLHFVKESKQDESGMPNNRFLAERTGGTYSTLKVQPAELEDSGVYFCASSRNSYGYTFGSGTRLTVV.